This passage covers 14 T cell receptor beta chains from one sample sequenced in a study of cytomegalovirus exposure and HLA in healthy donors. Both 60 Vbeta primers and 13 Jbeta primers went into the PCR. Profiled with immunoSEQ multiplex PCR; TCRdb holds only in-frame clones, not every one. Altogether under 200,000 clones are present, about 80% being singletons, with the ten largest covering roughly an eighth. The specimen sequenced was PBMCs. These receptors were taken from a man aged 50 to 59 in good health and CMV-seropositive.

This chain connects TRBV13 to TRBJ1-1; D ambiguous. This CDR3 is built from 13 residues. CDR1 and CDR2 (germline): PRHDT, FYEKMQ (reference sequence). Between the trimmed V and J ends, which lost 1 base and 8 bases, there was a span of 11 bases. CDR3 in DNA: TGTGCCAGCAGCTTAGATCTAGTCGGCGAAGCTTTCTTT. It specifies CASSLDLVGEAFF.

The rearrangement links TRBV6-5 to TRBJ1-5; D is perhaps TRBD1 (5 bases). V lost 6 bases and J lost 5, with 17 bases in between. The CDR3 is made up of 15 amino acids. Germline values: CDR1 MNHEY, CDR2 SVGAGI. CDR3 nucleotide sequence: TGTGCCAGCAGATCTAAACTCAGGGTGGATCAGCCCCAGCATTTT. Translated, it gives CASRSKLRVDQPQHF.

V is TRBV19 and J is TRBJ1-1, with D unclear. V shed 6 bases and J shed 11 bases, with 19 bases lying between them. Germline V gives CDR1 LNHDA, CDR2 SQIVND (reference sequence). This CDR3 is 13 amino acids long. Here the CDR3 reads CASRPGRRLGAFF. CDR3 nucleotides: TGTGCCAGTAGACCTGGACGGAGGCTCGGCGCTTTCTTT.

This chain uses TRBV28 with TRBJ1-1; tentative D call: TRBD1 (5 bases). The germline V gene has CDR1 MDHEN and CDR2 SYDVKM. The V and J ends lost 3 bases and 3 bases respectively, with 17 bases between them. The CDR3 is 16 amino acids. CDR3 sequence reads: CASSFSGAVSYTEAFF. The CDR3 bases are TGTGCCAGCAGTTTTTCTGGGGCCGTTTCTTACACTGAAGCTTTCTTT. Complete variable domain (other parts from reference TRBV28 and TRBJ1-1): DVKVTQSSRYLVKRTGEKVFLECVQDMDHENMFWYRQDPGLGLRLIYFSYDVKMKEKGDIPEGYSVSREKKERFSLILESASTNQTSMYLCASSFSGAVSYTEAFFGQGTRLTVV.

A note on this clone: The junction departs from germline at one end; a sequencing error may be responsible. The chain employs TRBV5-1 and TRBJ2-3, with 10 bases aligning to TRBD2. There are 14 residues in the CDR3. CDR1 is SGHRS and CDR2 is YFSETQ in the germline V gene. CDR3 bases: TGCGCCACCAGCGGGGGGGCTAGAACAGATACGCAGTATTTT. Translation gives CATSGGARTDTQYF.

The chain links TRBV7-9 to TRBJ2-7; 8 bases line up with TRBD1. This CDR3 is 13 amino acids long. V shed 5 bases and J 9 bases; nucleotides not matched to a gene: 9. Germline V gives CDR1 SEHNR, CDR2 FQNEAQ (reference sequence). This CDR3 reads CASSQGTGLRQYF. The CDR3 DNA sequence: TGTGCCAGCAGCCAAGGGACAGGCCTTCGGCAGTACTTC.

V and J are TRBV15 and TRBJ1-5, with D uncertain. The germline V gene has CDR1 LNHNV and CDR2 YYDKDF (reference sequence). Trimming took 3 bases from V and 3 from J, leaving 3 bases between them. The CDR3 runs to 12 residues. CDR3 nucleotides: TGTGCCACCAGCAGCTTCAATCAGCCCCAGCATTTT. The encoded protein is CATSSFNQPQHF.

This clone was seen only once. For the CDR3, the DNA is TGTGCCAGCAGTACGCAGGACATTTCCAATCAGCCCCAGCATTTT. Translating it yields CASSTQDISNQPQHF. The V gene is TRBV28, the J gene TRBJ1-5; D is possibly TRBD1 (5 bases). This CDR3 has 15 amino acids. With 5 bases removed from V and 3 bases from J, the gap between germline ends came to 14 bases. Germline V gene lookup returns CDR1 MDHEN and CDR2 SYDVKM.

This chain uses TRBV9 with TRBJ1-2; D is possibly TRBD1 (5 bases). In germline, CDR1 is SGDLS, CDR2 YYNGEE. The length of the CDR3 is 15 residues. V gave up 0 bases and J gave up 7 bases, with 16 bases separating them. CDR3 region: CASSVDGGGRGGYTF. The DNA for the CDR3 is TGTGCCAGCAGCGTAGACGGGGGGGGAAGGGGTGGCTACACCTTC. The complete variable domain, with remaining parts taken from reference TRBV9 and TRBJ1-2, reads DSGVTQTPKHLITATGQRVTLRCSPRSGDLSVYWYQQSLDQGLQFLIQYYNGEERAKGNILERFSAQQFPDLHSELNLSSLELGDSALYFCASSVDGGGRGGYTFGSGTRLTVV.

The chain employs TRBV19 and TRBJ2-2, with TRBD1 as a possible D gene (6 bases). Trimming stripped 7 bases from V and 0 bases from J, with 18 bases between. Germline loops: CDR1 LNHDA, CDR2 SQIVND (reference sequence). The CDR3 runs 17 residues. CDR3 coding DNA: TGTGCCAGTACTAACAGGGCCAAACTTTCGAACACCGGGGAGCTGTTTTTT. This codes for CASTNRAKLSNTGELFF.

The table lists this clone with a few counts. This chain uses TRBV11-2 with TRBJ2-5; 8 nucleotides line up with TRBD2. Germline V gene data show CDR1 as SGHAT and CDR2 as FQNNGV. J gave up 5 bases and V 2 bases, and 4 bases lay outside the gene matches. There are 14 residues in the CDR3. CDR3 loop: CASSLSGGRETQYF. CDR3 in DNA: TGTGCCAGCAGCTTAAGCGGGGGTAGGGAGACCCAGTACTTC.

The chain combines TRBV5-1 with TRBJ1-2; D gene ambiguous. Germline CDR1 reads SGHRS; CDR2 reads YFSETQ. The CDR3 length is 13 residues. Trimming removed 6 bases from V and 4 bases from J, with 13 bases in between. The CDR3 coding sequence is TGCGCCAGCACCCAGGACTCGGTCTATGGCTACACCTTC. Its translation: CASTQDSVYGYTF.

This chain links TRBV19 with TRBJ1-2; maybe TRBD1 (6 bases). Trimming stripped 5 bases from V and 13 bases from J, with 14 bases between. CDR1 and CDR2 (germline): LNHDA, SQIVND (reference sequence). The CDR3 runs to 11 residues. Here the CDR3 reads CASSPPGEGTF. In nucleotides, the CDR3 is TGTGCCAGTAGTCCACCAGGGGAGGGCACCTTC.

This clone came up a few times. The gene calls are TRBV4-1 and TRBJ2-2; weak D call: TRBD2 (7 bases). V lost 4 bases, J lost 4 bases, and 16 bases lay in between. The V gene's germline CDR1 is MGHRA and CDR2 YSYEKL. The CDR3 totals 16 residues. The CDR3 DNA sequence: TGCGCCAGCAGCCGCGGGGGCATCCGTCTCACCGGGGAGCTGTTTTTT. Its protein product is CASSRGGIRLTGELFF.